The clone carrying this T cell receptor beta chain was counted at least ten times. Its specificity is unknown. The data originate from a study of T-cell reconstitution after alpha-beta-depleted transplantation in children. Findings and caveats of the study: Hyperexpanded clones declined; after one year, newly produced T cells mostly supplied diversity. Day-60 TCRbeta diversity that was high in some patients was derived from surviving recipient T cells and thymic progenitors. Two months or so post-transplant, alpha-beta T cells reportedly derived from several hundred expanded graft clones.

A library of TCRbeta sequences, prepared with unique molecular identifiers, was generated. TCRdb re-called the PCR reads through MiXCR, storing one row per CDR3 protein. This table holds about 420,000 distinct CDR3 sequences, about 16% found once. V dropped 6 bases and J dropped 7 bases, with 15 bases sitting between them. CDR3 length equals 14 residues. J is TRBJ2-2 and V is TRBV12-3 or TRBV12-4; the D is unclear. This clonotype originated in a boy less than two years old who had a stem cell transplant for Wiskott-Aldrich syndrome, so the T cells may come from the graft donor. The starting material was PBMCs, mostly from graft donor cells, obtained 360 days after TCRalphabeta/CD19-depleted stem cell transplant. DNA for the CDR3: TGTGCCAGCAGCCCGCCCGTTTGGGGCGGGGAGCTGTTTTTT. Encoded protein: CASSPPVWGGELFF.